Sequencing of this T cell receptor beta chain was carried out in a study of cytomegalovirus exposure and HLA in healthy donors. The germline gives CDR1 SGHDN, CDR2 FVKESK. This CDR3 has 14 residues. With V trimmed by 4 bases and J by 5 bases, 5 bases remained unmatched. 60 Vbeta and 13 Jbeta primers were used in PCR. Using immunoSEQ multiplex PCR, the repertoire was profiled, and TCRdb retains in-frame clones only, with some absent. Of 85,000 to 130,000 clones listed, more than 75% are singletons. The chain joins TRBV14 to TRBJ1-1, with 9 bases that match TRBD1. This sequence originates from a woman in her fifties or sixties in good health and CMV-seropositive. Sequencing was done on a sample of PBMCs. The CDR3 loop reads CASSRTGGQTEAFF. Here the CDR3 DNA reads TGTGCCAGCAGCCGTACAGGGGGCCAGACTGAAGCTTTCTTT.